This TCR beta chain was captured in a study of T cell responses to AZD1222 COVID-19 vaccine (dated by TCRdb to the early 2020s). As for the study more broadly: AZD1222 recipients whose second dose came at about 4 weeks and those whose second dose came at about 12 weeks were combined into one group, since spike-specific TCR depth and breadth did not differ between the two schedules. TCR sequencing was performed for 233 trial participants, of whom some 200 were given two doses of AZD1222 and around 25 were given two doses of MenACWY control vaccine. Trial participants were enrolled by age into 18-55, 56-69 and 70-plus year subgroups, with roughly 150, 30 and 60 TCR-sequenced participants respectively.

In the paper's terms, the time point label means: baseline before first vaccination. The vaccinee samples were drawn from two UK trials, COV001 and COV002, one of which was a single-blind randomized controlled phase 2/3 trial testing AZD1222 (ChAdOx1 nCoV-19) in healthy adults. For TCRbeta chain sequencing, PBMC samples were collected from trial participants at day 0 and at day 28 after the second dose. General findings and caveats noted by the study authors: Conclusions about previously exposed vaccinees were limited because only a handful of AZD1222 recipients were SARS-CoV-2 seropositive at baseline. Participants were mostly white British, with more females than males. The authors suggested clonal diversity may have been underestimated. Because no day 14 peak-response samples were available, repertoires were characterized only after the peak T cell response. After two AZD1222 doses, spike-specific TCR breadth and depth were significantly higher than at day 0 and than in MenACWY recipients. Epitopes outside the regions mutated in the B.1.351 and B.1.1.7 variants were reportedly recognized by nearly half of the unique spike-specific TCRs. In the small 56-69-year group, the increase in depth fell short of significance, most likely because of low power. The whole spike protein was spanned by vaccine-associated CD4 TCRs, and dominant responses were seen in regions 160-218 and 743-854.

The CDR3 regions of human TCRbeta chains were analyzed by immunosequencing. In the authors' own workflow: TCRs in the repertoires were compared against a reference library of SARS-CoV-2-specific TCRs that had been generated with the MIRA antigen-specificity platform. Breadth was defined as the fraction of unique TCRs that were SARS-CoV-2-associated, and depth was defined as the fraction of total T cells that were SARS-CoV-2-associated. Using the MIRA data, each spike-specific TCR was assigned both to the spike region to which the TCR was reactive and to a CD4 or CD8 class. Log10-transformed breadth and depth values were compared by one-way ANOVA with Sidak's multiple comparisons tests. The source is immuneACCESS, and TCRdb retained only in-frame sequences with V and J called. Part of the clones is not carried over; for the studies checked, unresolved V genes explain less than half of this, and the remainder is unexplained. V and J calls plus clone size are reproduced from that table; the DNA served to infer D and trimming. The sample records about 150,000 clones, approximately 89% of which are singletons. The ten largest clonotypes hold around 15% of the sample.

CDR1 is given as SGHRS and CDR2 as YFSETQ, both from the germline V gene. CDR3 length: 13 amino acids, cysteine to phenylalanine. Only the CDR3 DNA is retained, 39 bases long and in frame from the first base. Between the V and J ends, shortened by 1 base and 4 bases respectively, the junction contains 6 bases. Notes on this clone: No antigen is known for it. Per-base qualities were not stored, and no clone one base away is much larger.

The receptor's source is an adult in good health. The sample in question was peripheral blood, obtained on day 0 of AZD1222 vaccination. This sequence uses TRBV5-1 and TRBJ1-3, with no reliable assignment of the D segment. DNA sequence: TGCGCCAGCAGCTTGCAGTCCGGAAACACCATATATTTT. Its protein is CASSLQSGNTIYF. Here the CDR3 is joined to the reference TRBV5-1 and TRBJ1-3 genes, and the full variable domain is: KAGVTQTPRYLIKTRGQQVTLSCSPISGHRSVSWYQQTPGQGLQFLFEYFSETQRNKGNFPGRFSGRQFSNSRSEMNVSTLELGDSALYLCASSLQSGNTIYFGEGSWLTVV.